This T cell receptor (beta chain) was recovered during a study of blood T cell repertoires in COVID-19. Study-level background: Sample material is recorded as cDNA or gDNA derived from T cells, B-cell-depleted T cells, or PBMCs.

Authors' processing steps: Reference gene primers were amplified, and this amplification served to estimate nucleated cell counts. Measured with immunoSEQ multiplex PCR; TCRdb has only the in-frame clones, and not every one. V, J and clone size were drawn from that table, and D and trimming were deduced from the DNA. Altogether 180,000 or so clones are present, 86% being singletons, with the ten largest covering 8% to 10%. The CDR3 is 16 residues long. Germline V CDR1 and CDR2: SGHAT, FQNNGV. The ends were cut back, 8 bases at V and 0 bases at J, with 17 bases in the middle. The chain carries TRBV11-2 and TRBJ1-3; D may be TRBD1 (6 bases). Sequences were obtained from peripheral blood. The clonotype originates from a man between 60 and 75 years old with acute or convalescent COVID-19. CDR3 bases: TGTGCCAGCGCCTCAGGGGTCCCCTACTCTGGAAACACCATATATTTT. Amino acid sequence: CASASGVPYSGNTIYF. Filled out from reference TRBV11-2 and TRBJ1-3, the complete variable domain reads EAGVAQSPRYKIIEKRQSVAFWCNPISGHATLYWYQQILGQGPKLLIQFQNNGVVDDSQLPKDRFSAERLKGVDSTLKIQPAKLEDSAVYLCASASGVPYSGNTIYFGEGSWLTVV.